The T cell receptor (beta chain) under discussion was sequenced for a study of response to subunit inactivated influenza vaccine. Germline values: CDR1 DFQATT, CDR2 SNEGSKA (reference sequence). The V and J ends lost 5 bases and 6 bases, in that order; junction bases with no gene match: 5. The CDR3 totals 14 residues. A few counts support this clonotype. Its antigen is unknown. TCRdb passed the RT-PCR reads through MiXCR, listing each CDR3 protein once. The sample carries some 520,000 distinct CDR3 sequences, about 15% recorded once. Points from the study as a whole: With each seasonal influenza vaccination, the authors suggested, few new T cells are recruited.

The sequencing here drew on CD4+ T cells sorted from PBMCs, taken around 25 months after vaccination. This receptor was obtained from a man aged 50 to 69 who received an inactivated influenza vaccine. The chain is built from TRBV20-1 and TRBJ2-3, with TRBD2 identical over 13 bases. The CDR3 region has the DNA TGCAGTGCTTGGGGACTAGCGGGGTCGGATACGCAGTATTTT. Protein: CSAWGLAGSDTQYF.